The T cell receptor beta chain described here comes from a study of cytomegalovirus exposure and HLA in healthy donors. Healthy bone marrow donors made up the donor group. It was with 60 Vbeta and 13 Jbeta primers that the PCR ran. Sequenced by immunoSEQ multiplex PCR; TCRdb stores in-frame clones only, minus some. The sample has around 190,000 clones; approximately 80% are singletons. V was clipped by 5 bases and J by 7 bases; unmatched bases: 8. The V gene's germline CDR1 is SGHTA and CDR2 FQGNSA. This CDR3 region has 14 residues. The specimen was PBMCs. This receptor was identified in a man in his 60s in good health and CMV-seronegative. The V gene is TRBV7-2, the J gene TRBJ1-5, with 7 bases that match TRBD1. CDR3 sequence (DNA): TGTGCCAGCAGCAAGACAGGGCCTCGGCAGCCCCAGCATTTT. Protein: CASSKTGPRQPQHF.